A single sample gave rise to the 22 T cell receptor beta chains below, sequenced in a study of shared clonotypes between healthy human individuals. Measured with immunoSEQ multiplex PCR; TCRdb has only the in-frame clones, and not every one. The sample holds 2 million to 3 million clones, 80% to 95% seen once. Sequenced: naive CD4+ T cells from PBMCs. As to subset: CD45RA+ positively selected. Source of these receptors: a man younger than 35 in good health. Some clones in this sample may be carry-over from other donors' samples.

This rearrangement joins TRBV18 to TRBJ2-3, with TRBD1 matching 7 bases. V dropped 3 bases and J dropped 1; count of bases not matched to a gene: 4. Germline CDR1 reads KGHSH; CDR2 reads LQKENI. The CDR3 extends over 15 amino acids. CDR3 residues: CASSPTGRGTDTQYF. The DNA for the CDR3 is TGTGCCAGCTCACCGACAGGGAGAGGCACAGATACGCAGTATTTT.

In regard to this clone: Other DNA sequences within the sample encode an identical CDR3. The V and J genes are TRBV7-6 and TRBJ2-5; D unresolved. This CDR3 region has 13 residues. The V end was cut by 3 bases, the J end by 0 bases, with 5 bases between. CDR1 SGHVS and CDR2 FNYEAQ come from the germline V gene. In DNA form, the CDR3 reads TGTGCCAGCAGCTTGGGCAACCAAGAGACCCAGTACTTC. Its translation is CASSLGNQETQYF.

Worth noting for this clone: Different DNA sequences within this sample yield the same CDR3. The chain couples TRBV5-4 to TRBJ2-5; D call uncertain. Germline lookup yields CDR1 SGHNT and CDR2 YYREEE (reference sequence). V shed 4 bases and J shed 2 bases, with 12 bases lying between them. This CDR3 has 14 residues. CDR3 loop: CASSPTSAQETQYF. The DNA for the CDR3 is TGTGCCAGCAGCCCGACTTCTGCTCAAGAGACCCAGTACTTC.

Worth noting for this clone: Other DNA sequences in the same sample also yield this CDR3. This chain connects TRBV20-1 to TRBJ2-7; D is undetermined. Trimming took 6 bases from V and 0 from J, leaving 6 bases between them. The CDR3 has 11 amino acids. Germline loops: CDR1 DFQATT, CDR2 SNEGSKA (reference sequence). The CDR3 region is CSALDSYEQYF. CDR3 nucleotides: TGCAGTGCACTCGACTCCTACGAGCAGTACTTC.

V gene TRBV6-1 combines with J gene TRBJ2-7; D unresolved. The CDR3 has 18 residues. The germline gives CDR1 MNHNS, CDR2 SASEGT. V dropped 2 bases and J dropped 0 bases, with 20 bases sitting between them. This CDR3 reads CASSEPSWGYRSSYEQYF. For the CDR3, the DNA is TGTGCCAGCAGTGAACCTTCATGGGGTTATAGATCCTCCTACGAGCAGTACTTC.

Concerning this clone: Other nucleotide sequences from this sample produce the same CDR3. The gene calls are TRBV7-2 and TRBJ1-5, with a possible D match to TRBD1 (5 bases). The CDR3 is 14 residues long. Germline CDR1 and CDR2: SGHTA and FQGNSA. Between the trimmed V and J ends, which lost 2 bases and 4 bases, there was a span of 9 bases. The CDR3 DNA reads as TGTGCCAGCAGCTTATCACGGGGGAATCAGCCCCAGCATTTT. Translating gives CASSLSRGNQPQHF.

Concerning this clone itself: This sample includes further DNA sequences coding for the same CDR3. The V and J genes are TRBV28 and TRBJ2-3; 9 bases align to TRBD1. The J segment lost 3 bases and the V segment lost 5 bases, leaving 9 bases of the junction unmatched. In germline, CDR1 is MDHEN, CDR2 SYDVKM. This CDR3 region has 16 residues. This chain's CDR3 is CASSPTGTGRTDTQYF. DNA of the CDR3: TGTGCCAGCAGTCCGACCGGGACAGGGAGGACAGATACGCAGTATTTT. Together with reference TRBV28 and TRBJ2-3, the CDR3 gives the full variable domain: DVKVTQSSRYLVKRTGEKVFLECVQDMDHENMFWYRQDPGLGLRLIYFSYDVKMKEKGDIPEGYSVSREKKERFSLILESASTNQTSMYLCASSPTGTGRTDTQYFGPGTRLTVL.

The genes are TRBV2 and TRBJ2-1, with 10 bases lining up with TRBD1. The CDR3 has 14 amino acids. J lost 4 bases, V lost 6 bases, and 3 bases had no gene match. From germline, CDR1 is SNHLY and CDR2 FYNNEI. The CDR3 spells CASRTGGAYNEQFF. DNA of the CDR3: TGTGCCAGCAGGACAGGGGGCGCTTACAATGAGCAGTTCTTC.

J is TRBJ2-1 and V is TRBV5-1, with D uncertain. The CDR3 covers 12 residues. Trimming pared 2 bases from V and 7 bases from J, leaving 7 bases between. The germline V gene encodes CDR1 SGHRS and CDR2 YFSETQ. The CDR3: CASSFTLNEQFF. The CDR3 DNA follows: TGCGCCAGCAGCTTCACGCTGAATGAGCAGTTCTTC.

The V call is TRBV7-2, the J call TRBJ2-5, with D possibly being TRBD2 (5 bases). V was shortened by 1 base and J by 14 bases, with 14 bases between the two germline ends. Germline CDR1 is SGHTA and CDR2 is FQGNSA. This CDR3 is built from 12 residues. DNA of the CDR3: TGTGCCAGCAGCTTAGGGAGGAGAGGGCTTTACTTC. Protein product: CASSLGRRGLYF.

The chain links TRBV9 to TRBJ1-2; TRBD1 matches at 7 bases. CDR1 SGDLS and CDR2 YYNGEE come from the germline V gene. The J segment lost 4 bases and the V segment lost 3 bases, leaving 12 bases of the junction unmatched. The CDR3 runs 16 residues. The DNA of the CDR3 is TGTGCCAGCAGCGCAGACTCGAAGGGGGCTGGCTATGGCTACACCTTC. This encodes CASSADSKGAGYGYTF. Supplemented by reference TRBV9 and TRBJ1-2, the full variable domain reads DSGVTQTPKHLITATGQRVTLRCSPRSGDLSVYWYQQSLDQGLQFLIQYYNGEERAKGNILERFSAQQFPDLHSELNLSSLELGDSALYFCASSADSKGAGYGYTFGSGTRLTVV.

The chain has TRBV28 and TRBJ1-3, with D possibly TRBD1 on 5 matching bases. Germline CDR1 reads MDHEN; CDR2 reads SYDVKM. The CDR3 is 11 amino acids. V was pared by 6 bases and J by 8 bases, with 8 bases between. The CDR3 nucleotides are TGTGCCAGCAGGAGGGGTTACACCATATATTTT. Translated: CASRRGYTIYF.

This clone appeared a few times. The chain uses TRBV2 and TRBJ1-1, with 8 bases matching TRBD1. Germline V CDR1 and CDR2: SNHLY, FYNNEI. The CDR3 runs to 14 residues. The V gene end was trimmed by 6 bases and the J gene end by 1 base; junction bases not matched to a gene: 4. In DNA, the CDR3 is TGTGCCAGCAGGGGCGGGACAGGGAACACTGAAGCTTTCTTT. Encoded protein: CASRGGTGNTEAFF. Based on the CDR3 plus reference TRBV2 and TRBJ1-1, the full variable domain is EPEVTQTPSHQVTQMGQEVILRCVPISNHLYFYWYRQILGQKVEFLVSFYNNEISEKSEIFDDQFSVERPDGSNFTLKIRSTKLEDSAMYFCASRGGTGNTEAFFGQGTRLTVV.

This chain links TRBV21-1 with TRBJ2-4; the D call TRBD2 from the table was never checked on the DNA. TRBV21-1 is deemed a pseudogene. This CDR3 comprises 21 residues. The CDR3, as DNA: TGTGCCAGCAGCAATTCACCCGAGGCTAGCCCTCTTATTAAAGTCAAAAACATTCAGTACTTC. Residues: CASSNSPEASPLIKVKNIQYF.

This sequence joins TRBV10-3 and TRBJ2-7; D remains ambiguous. The CDR3 length is 17 residues. With 3 bases removed from V and 0 bases from J, the gap between germline ends came to 18 bases. The germline CDR1 and CDR2 sequences are ENHRY and SYGVKD. CDR3 coding DNA: TGTGCCATCAGTGACAGGCTAGACTTTCGAAACTCCTACGAGCAGTACTTC. Residues: CAISDRLDFRNSYEQYF.

The CDR3 sequence: CASSLRTTVNNEQFF. Here the CDR3 DNA reads TGTGCCAGCAGCTTGAGGACTACAGTTAACAATGAGCAGTTCTTC. The chain couples TRBV5-8 to TRBJ2-1; tentatively, D is TRBD2 (6 bases). Per the germline V gene, CDR1 is SGHTS and CDR2 is YDEGEE. Trimming removed 1 base at V and 5 bases at J, with 13 bases between. The CDR3 extends over 15 amino acids.

This chain joins TRBV11-3 and TRBJ2-7, with D tentatively TRBD1 or TRBD2 (7 bases each). The CDR3 length is 15 residues. Looked up from germline, CDR1 is SGHNT and CDR2 is YENEEA. Trimming shortened V by 0 bases and J by 6 bases, and 15 bases separated the two germline ends. The CDR3 sequence: CASSLDGSRGGEQYF. The CDR3 nucleotides are TGTGCCAGCAGCTTAGATGGGTCCAGGGGGGGCGAGCAGTACTTC.

The rearrangement joins TRBV14 to TRBJ2-5, with 16 bases identical to TRBD2. The ends lost 2 bases at V and 4 bases at J; junction bases unmatched: 7. Germline CDR1 SGHDN, CDR2 FVKESK. The CDR3 loop spans 18 amino acids. CDR3 amino acids: CASSQPGLAGGSAETQYF. The CDR3 DNA reads TGTGCCAGCAGCCAACCGGGACTAGCGGGAGGGTCGGCAGAGACCCAGTACTTC.

This chain joins TRBV28 and TRBJ2-7, with D maybe TRBD1 (6 bases). This CDR3 spans 15 amino acids. V was shortened by 3 bases and J by 3 bases, with 15 bases between the two germline ends. Germline V CDR1 and CDR2: MDHEN, SYDVKM. CDR3 coding DNA: TGTGCCAGCAGTTTCCCCGGGACGGACAGCTACGAGCAGTACTTC. It is translated as CASSFPGTDSYEQYF. Variable domain in full (rest from reference TRBV28 and TRBJ2-7): DVKVTQSSRYLVKRTGEKVFLECVQDMDHENMFWYRQDPGLGLRLIYFSYDVKMKEKGDIPEGYSVSREKKERFSLILESASTNQTSMYLCASSFPGTDSYEQYFGPGTRLTVT.

This clone was counted a single time. This same CDR3 is encoded by further DNA sequences in the sample. The rearrangement joins TRBV7-2 to TRBJ2-3; D is ambiguous. Trimming removed 1 base at V and 0 bases at J, with 8 bases between. This CDR3 has 15 residues. Germline-derived CDR1 and CDR2 are SGHTA and FQGNSA. The CDR3 coding sequence is TGTGCCAGCAGCTTAGAAAGATTAAGCACAGATACGCAGTATTTT. Its protein product is CASSLERLSTDTQYF. The whole variable domain, filled in from reference TRBV7-2 and TRBJ2-3, reads GAGVSQSPSNKVTEKGKDVELRCDPISGHTALYWYRQSLGQGLEFLIYFQGNSAPDKSGLPSDRFSAERTGGSVSTLTIQRTQQEDSAVYLCASSLERLSTDTQYFGPGTRLTVL.

The chain carries TRBV7-2 and TRBJ2-2, with TRBD2 identical over 14 bases. Germline-derived CDR1 and CDR2 are SGHTA and FQGNSA. With V trimmed by 5 bases and J by 7 bases, 3 bases remained unmatched. The CDR3 extends over 15 amino acids. The CDR3 DNA reads as TGTGCCAGCAGCCCGACTAGCGGGAGGGGCGGGGAGCTGTTTTTT. As protein: CASSPTSGRGGELFF.

This clone occurred once. The genes are TRBV30 and TRBJ2-5, with D hard to call. CDR3 size: 12 residues. Trimming cost V 0 bases and J 6 bases, with 8 bases left between them. Germline assignment: CDR1 GTSNPN and CDR2 SVGIG (reference sequence). CDR3 sequence reads: CAWSVESQTQYF. CDR3 DNA sequence: TGTGCCTGGAGTGTAGAGTCTCAGACCCAGTACTTC.